This TCR beta chain was captured by sequencing in a study of blood T cell repertoires in COVID-19. Study-wide background: There were acute and convalescent COVID-19 samples, and they came from the United States, Italy and Spain. Sample material is recorded as cDNA or gDNA derived from T cells, B-cell-depleted T cells, or PBMCs.

The CDR3 spans 13 residues. Germline CDR1 and CDR2: LNHDA and SQIVND (reference sequence). V shed 9 bases and J shed 0 bases, with 8 bases lying between them. Study processing details: How many nucleated cells were present was estimated from reference gene primer amplification. Only in-frame clones appear in the TCRdb table, and some are missing; sequencing was by immunoSEQ multiplex PCR. The DNA was the basis for D and trimming; V, J and clone size are from that table. Of fewer than 200,000 clones listed, around 86% are singletons. Sequencing was carried out using peripheral blood. The chain is built from TRBV19 and TRBJ1-4, with TRBD1 as a possible D gene (5 bases). The clonotype was recovered from a man in his forties or fifties with active or convalescent COVID-19. The CDR3 spells CASRQSTNEKLFF. Here the CDR3 DNA reads TGTGCCAGCAGACAGTCAACTAATGAAAAACTGTTTTTT.